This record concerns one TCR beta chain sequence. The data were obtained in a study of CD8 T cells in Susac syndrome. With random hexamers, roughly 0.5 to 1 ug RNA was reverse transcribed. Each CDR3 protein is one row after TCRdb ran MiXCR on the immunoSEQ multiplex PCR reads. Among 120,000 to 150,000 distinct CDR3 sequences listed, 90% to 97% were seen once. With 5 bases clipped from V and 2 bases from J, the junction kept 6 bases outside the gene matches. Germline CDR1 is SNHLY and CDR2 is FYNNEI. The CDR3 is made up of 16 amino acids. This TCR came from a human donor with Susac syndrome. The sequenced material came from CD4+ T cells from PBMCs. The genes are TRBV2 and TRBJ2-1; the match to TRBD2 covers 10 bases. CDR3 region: CASSRSGRPAYNEQFF. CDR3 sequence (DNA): TGTGCCAGCAGTCGTAGCGGGAGGCCCGCCTACAATGAGCAGTTCTTC.